The 27 T cell receptor beta chains below were found in one sample sequenced in a study of blood T cells in healthy people across ages (dated by TCRdb to the mid-2010s). The library came from 5' RACE. Data came from an Illumina HiSeq 2500. A second PCR of about 6 to 11 cycles was performed with a sample-barcoded 5' primer and a J-beta primer mix. Clones were called with MiXCR by TCRdb after fastp trimmed the public reads at Q25, and only in-frame beta chains were retained. Identical CDR3 proteins give one entry, which carries the most common genes and DNA. Counted in this sample were 1.5 million to 2 million distinct CDR3 sequences; roughly 30% of them appeared once. Over 9% of the sample is in the top ten clones. Sequencing input: blood. These receptors were collected from a woman younger than 45 in good health.

The V call is TRBV18, the J call TRBJ2-3; possibly TRBD2 for D (6 bases). This CDR3 region has 15 residues. Germline values: CDR1 KGHSH, CDR2 LQKENI. Trimming left V 3 bases short and J 3 bases short, with 13 bases between. The CDR3 region has the DNA TGTGCCAGCTCACCGAATAACGCGGGAACAGATACGCAGTATTTT. Its translation is CASSPNNAGTDTQYF. Full variable domain (outside the CDR3, taken from reference TRBV18 and TRBJ2-3): NAGVMQNPRHLVRRRGQEARLRCSPMKGHSHVYWYRQLPEEGLKFMVYLQKENIIDESGMPKERFSAEFPKEGPSILRIQQVVRGDSAAYFCASSPNNAGTDTQYFGPGTRLTVL.

CDR3 sequence (DNA): TGTGCCAGCAGCCTGCCCTCCCGCAACGAGCAGTACTTC. Its protein is CASSLPSRNEQYF. This rearrangement joins TRBV7-2 to TRBJ2-5, with D unresolved. Matching the DNA end better, TRBJ2-7 makes the J call doubtful. From germline, CDR1 is SGHTA and CDR2 FQGNSA. This CDR3 contains 13 residues.

On this clonotype: This may come from a read error, since a much larger clone is one base off. This chain links TRBV28 with TRBJ2-5; TRBD1 matches at 12 bases. Germline V gene lookup returns CDR1 MDHEN and CDR2 SYDVKM. The CDR3 contains 15 residues. The CDR3 reads CASIDGTGGGKTRYF. The CDR3 region has the DNA TGTGCCAGCATCGACGGGACAGGGGGCGGAAAGACCCGGTACTTC.

The rearrangement links TRBV6-1 to TRBJ2-5, with D unclear. Deletions cut 4 bases from V and 0 bases from J, with 6 bases between. Germline CDR1 MNHNS, CDR2 SASEGT. The CDR3 is 13 amino acids. In nucleotides, the CDR3 is TGTGCCAGCAGTGTCGGACACCAAGAGACCCAGTACTTC. Amino acids: CASSVGHQETQYF.

This clonotype was seen repeatedly, ten times or more. The chain couples TRBV12-3 or TRBV12-4 to TRBJ1-4, with 7 bases identical to TRBD1. This CDR3 comprises 13 residues. The junction had 1 base not matched to a gene; V was cut back by 2 bases and J by 7 bases. DNA for the CDR3: TGTGCCAGCAGTTTAAACAGGGGTGAAAAACTGTTTTTT. Translated, it gives CASSLNRGEKLFF.

This chain joins TRBV30 and TRBJ2-7; D is possibly TRBD1 (5 bases). Germline loops: CDR1 GTSNPN, CDR2 SVGIG (reference sequence). CDR3 size: 11 residues. Trimming took 2 bases from V and 7 from J, leaving 9 bases between them. The CDR3 protein is CAWSMAGEQYF. The CDR3 nucleotides read TGTGCCTGGAGTATGGCAGGGGAGCAGTACTTC. Filled out from reference TRBV30 and TRBJ2-7, the complete variable domain reads SQTIHQWPATLVQPVGSPLSLECTVEGTSNPNLYWYRQAAGRGLQLLFYSVGIGQISSEVPQNLSASRPQDRQFILSSKKLLLSDSGFYLCAWSMAGEQYFGPGTRLTVT.

This clonotype appeared a few times. V gene TRBV16 combines with J gene TRBJ2-3; D is unclear. The CDR3 has 12 residues. Looked up from germline, CDR1 is KGHSY and CDR2 is FQNENV. V lost 6 bases and J 4 bases, leaving 8 bases between the germline ends. Written as DNA, the CDR3 is TGTGCCAGCAGTAACGACCCAGATACGCAGTATTTT. Its protein is CASSNDPDTQYF.

The gene calls are TRBV28 and TRBJ2-1, with D possibly being TRBD1 or TRBD2 (5 bases each). CDR1 and CDR2 (germline): MDHEN, SYDVKM. V was trimmed by 8 bases and J by 5 bases, leaving 10 bases between them. This CDR3 has 12 residues. The CDR3 spells CASRGLNNEQFF. In DNA form, the CDR3 reads TGTGCCAGCCGGGGCCTTAACAATGAGCAGTTCTTC.

V and J are TRBV12-3 or TRBV12-4 and TRBJ2-7; 9 bases agree with TRBD1. The ends lost 5 bases at V and 5 bases at J; junction bases unmatched: 13. There are 16 residues in the CDR3. Written as DNA, the CDR3 is TGTGCCAGCAGTCGGATTGGGACAGGGATGGGGAACGAGCAGTACTTC. Residues: CASSRIGTGMGNEQYF.

The V call is TRBV25-1, the J call TRBJ1-1; D gene unclear. Trimming stripped 3 bases from V and 12 bases from J, with 17 bases between. CDR3 length: 13 amino acids. Germline V lookup: CDR1 MGHDK, CDR2 SYGVNS. CDR3 sequence (DNA): TGTGCCAGCAGTGATGGGCGAAAAACGCGTACTTTCTTT. Encoded protein: CASSDGRKTRTFF.

This clonotype occurred many times. The CDR3 here is CASSSPANEQFF. The DNA for the CDR3 is TGTGCCAGCAGCTCCCCGGCGAATGAGCAGTTCTTC. The V gene is TRBV7-3, the J gene TRBJ2-1; unclear D gene. The CDR3 is 12 residues long. V gave up 4 bases and J gave up 7 bases, with 8 bases separating them. Germline V gives CDR1 SGHTA, CDR2 FQGTGA.

This clonotype was recorded at least ten times. The chain carries TRBV4-1 and TRBJ2-1; perhaps TRBD1 as D (5 bases). In germline, CDR1 is MGHRA, CDR2 YSYEKL. V was cut by 1 base and J by 5 bases, with 9 bases left in between. CDR3 size: 14 residues. CDR3 loop: CASSQALGDNEQFF. The DNA for the CDR3 is TGCGCCAGCAGCCAAGCGCTAGGGGACAATGAGCAGTTCTTC.

A note on this clonotype: At one boundary the junction diverges from the germline segment, which might be a read error. The gene calls are TRBV15 and TRBJ2-6; weak D call: TRBD1 (5 bases). From germline, CDR1 is LNHNV and CDR2 YYDKDF (reference sequence). The CDR3 runs 15 residues. In DNA, the CDR3 is TGTGACACCAGCAGACGTGCATCTGGGGCCAACGTCCGGACTTTC. Translating it yields CDTSRRASGANVRTF. Together with reference TRBV15 and TRBJ2-6, the CDR3 gives the full variable domain: DAMVIQNPRYQVTQFGKPVTLSCSQTLNHNVMYWYQQKSSQAPKLLFHYYDKDFNNEADTPDNFQSRRPNTSFCFLDIRSPGLGDTAMYLCDTSRRASGANVRTFGAGSRLTVL.

V usage is TRBV7-7 and J usage is TRBJ1-5; D is ambiguous. Germline V gives CDR1 SSHAT, CDR2 FNYEAQ (reference sequence). The CDR3 totals 15 residues. Trimming pared 5 bases from V and 7 bases from J, leaving 18 bases between. The CDR3 DNA sequence: TGTGCCAGCAGCGATTTTGCGGCGCCGGGGCAGCCCCAGCATTTT. It translates to CASSDFAAPGQPQHF.

The CDR3 DNA is TGTGCCAGCAGTTCATCCTGGGAGCCGACAGGGGAGCTTTACGGCTACACCTTC. This sequence encodes CASSSSWEPTGELYGYTF. The chain links TRBV27 to TRBJ1-2, with 8 bases matching TRBD1. Germline loops: CDR1 MNHEY, CDR2 SMNVEV (reference sequence). V was pared by 4 bases and J by 8 bases, with 21 bases of the junction left unmatched. This CDR3 has 18 residues.

The CDR3 DNA follows: TGTGCCAGCAGCGGGAGCGGGGGCGACACCGGGGAGCTGTTTTTT. Protein product: CASSGSGGDTGELFF. The V gene is TRBV7-3, the J gene TRBJ2-2, with 8 bases lining up with TRBD2. The germline V gene encodes CDR1 SGHTA and CDR2 FQGTGA. J was trimmed by 3 bases and V by 5 bases; bases with no gene match: 5. The CDR3 has 15 amino acids. The full variable domain, completed using reference TRBV7-3 and TRBJ2-2, is GAGVSQTPSNKVTEKGKYVELRCDPISGHTALYWYRQSLGQGPEFLIYFQGTGAADDSGLPNDRFFAVRPEGSVSTLKIQRTERGDSAVYLCASSGSGGDTGELFFGEGSRLTVL.

This clonotype has just a few counts. The chain joins TRBV6-2 or TRBV6-3 to TRBJ2-7, with 7 nucleotides matching TRBD2. Germline CDR1 reads MNHEY; CDR2 reads SVGEGT. The V segment lost 2 bases and the J segment 1 base; nucleotides outside the gene matches: 14. This CDR3 is built from 18 residues. CDR3 protein: CASSYASEPGTTSYEQYF. The CDR3 DNA reads as TGTGCCAGCAGTTACGCCTCCGAACCCGGGACTACATCCTACGAGCAGTACTTC.

This sequence joins TRBV5-5 and TRBJ2-3, with D perhaps given as TRBD1 or TRBD2 (5 bases each). This CDR3 comprises 13 residues. V was pared by 6 bases and J by 1 base, with 9 bases between. Germline lookup yields CDR1 SGHKS and CDR2 YYEKEE (reference sequence). Here the CDR3 DNA reads TGTGCCAGCATCCTGGGGGGCACAGATACGCAGTATTTT. Its protein is CASILGGTDTQYF.

The chain employs TRBV3-1 and TRBJ1-5; D might be TRBD1 (5 bases). The CDR3 consists of 16 residues. Per the germline V gene, CDR1 is LGHDT and CDR2 is YNNKEL (reference sequence). V gave up 1 base and J gave up 2 bases, with 12 bases separating them. This CDR3 is CASSQGEGSGNQPQHF. The CDR3 DNA follows: TGTGCCAGCAGCCAAGGCGAGGGGAGCGGCAATCAGCCCCAGCATTTT.

The rearrangement uses TRBV13 and TRBJ1-2, with D uncertain. The V and J ends lost 5 bases and 2 bases respectively, with 15 bases between them. The germline CDR1 and CDR2 sequences are PRHDT and FYEKMQ (reference sequence). The CDR3 runs 15 residues. CDR3 loop: CASSGPVGHNYGYTF. Written as DNA, the CDR3 is TGTGCCAGCAGCGGACCGGTTGGGCACAACTATGGCTACACCTTC.

V gene TRBV13 combines with J gene TRBJ1-4; TRBD1 matches 10 bases. The CDR3 is 15 amino acids. Trimming cost V 0 bases and J 6 bases; bases outside gene matches: 1. Germline loops: CDR1 PRHDT, CDR2 FYEKMQ (reference sequence). CDR3 in amino acids: CASSLGDRGYEKLFF. The CDR3 DNA follows: TGTGCCAGCAGCTTAGGGGACAGGGGGTATGAAAAACTGTTTTTT.

This clonotype occurred a few times. This rearrangement joins TRBV12-5 to TRBJ2-1; 13 bases fit TRBD2. From germline, CDR1 is LGHNT and CDR2 FRNRAP. The CDR3 consists of 14 residues. The V and J ends lost 1 base and 13 bases, in that order; junction bases with no gene match: 4. CDR3 residues: CASGLDPGLAGQFF. CDR3 nucleotide sequence: TGTGCTAGTGGTTTGGACCCGGGACTAGCGGGACAGTTCTTC.

The gene calls are TRBV7-2 and TRBJ2-1; the match to TRBD2 covers 7 bases. V shed 5 bases, J shed 2 bases, and the junction held 9 bases outside the gene matches. There are 16 residues in the CDR3. In germline, CDR1 is SGHTA, CDR2 FQGNSA. The CDR3 coding sequence is TGTGCCAGCAGCCGACAGACTAGCCGTGCCTACAATGAGCAGTTCTTC. Translating it yields CASSRQTSRAYNEQFF.

This clonotype was recorded many times. The V call is TRBV4-1, the J call TRBJ1-1, with D unclear. The CDR3 has 15 residues. Looked up from germline, CDR1 is MGHRA and CDR2 is YSYEKL. Trimming took 2 bases from V and 5 from J, leaving 15 bases between them. CDR3 bases: TGCGCCAGCAGCCAATCTATCTTATCCAGGACTGAAGCTTTCTTT. Translation: CASSQSILSRTEAFF.

This rearrangement joins TRBV6-5 to TRBJ1-2, with D uncertain. V was pared by 3 bases and J by 1 base, with 15 bases between. This CDR3 comprises 16 residues. In germline, CDR1 is MNHEY, CDR2 SVGAGI. This CDR3 is CASSYSRSASNYGYTF. CDR3 nucleotides: TGTGCCAGCAGTTATTCGAGGTCAGCCAGTAACTATGGCTACACCTTC.

The V gene is TRBV7-2, the J gene TRBJ2-7; 7 bases are a match to TRBD1. The CDR3 covers 15 residues. CDR1 and CDR2 from the germline V gene are SGHTA and FQGNSA. V was clipped by 2 bases and J by 0 bases; unmatched bases: 4. The CDR3 DNA reads TGTGCCAGCAGCTTACCCTGGGACAGCTCCTACGAGCAGTACTTC. Amino acids: CASSLPWDSSYEQYF.

This chain links TRBV15 with TRBJ2-1, with D tentatively TRBD2 (5 bases). Looked up from germline, CDR1 is LNHNV and CDR2 is YYDKDF (reference sequence). CDR3 length equals 15 residues. Between the trimmed V and J ends, which lost 0 bases and 8 bases, there was a span of 14 bases. DNA for the CDR3: TGTGCCACCAGCAGAGATCGAGGTAGCGTCTATGAGCAGTTCTTC. Encoded protein: CATSRDRGSVYEQFF.